Below are 23 T cell receptor beta chains sequenced from a single sample in a study of CD8+ T cells in alopecia areata. Isolated RNA was reverse transcribed into cDNA used as the sequencing template. This table comes from immunoSEQ multiplex PCR, and its TCRdb copy is limited to in-frame clones, with some not included. The sample includes fewer than 200,000 clones, about 60% of them seen just once. The specimen was CD4+ T cells sorted from blood, collected at week 0. The receptors shown here come from a human donor with alopecia areata.

This clone was counted between two and nine times. The V and J genes are TRBV2 and TRBJ1-1; maybe TRBD1 (5 bases). This CDR3 contains 13 residues. Between the trimmed V and J ends, which lost 7 bases and 2 bases, there was a span of 11 bases. In germline, CDR1 is SNHLY, CDR2 FYNNEI. The CDR3 sequence: CASKGTYNTEAFF. The DNA for the CDR3 is TGTGCCAGCAAAGGGACTTACAACACTGAAGCTTTCTTT.

V usage is TRBV7-2 and J usage is TRBJ2-3, with 7 bases lining up with TRBD2. Germline CDR1 reads SGHTA; CDR2 reads FQGNSA. The CDR3 sequence is 15 residues long. Losses at the gene ends were 2 bases for V and 5 bases for J; bases not matched to a gene: 7. CDR3 sequence reads: CASSLTSGVRDTQYF. CDR3 nucleotide sequence: TGTGCCAGCAGCTTAACCAGCGGGGTAAGAGATACGCAGTATTTT. Complete variable domain (other parts from reference TRBV7-2 and TRBJ2-3): GAGVSQSPSNKVTEKGKDVELRCDPISGHTALYWYRQSLGQGLEFLIYFQGNSAPDKSGLPSDRFSAERTGGSVSTLTIQRTQQEDSAVYLCASSLTSGVRDTQYFGPGTRLTVL.

V is TRBV7-9 and J is TRBJ2-5; tentatively, D is TRBD1 or TRBD2 (5 bases each). The CDR3 is 17 amino acids. Looked up from germline, CDR1 is SEHNR and CDR2 is FQNEAQ (reference sequence). Trimming stripped 0 bases from V and 7 bases from J, with 21 bases between. The CDR3 spells CASSLAPGAGPKGTQYF. As DNA, the CDR3 is TGTGCCAGCAGCTTAGCCCCTGGGGCGGGCCCCAAGGGGACCCAGTACTTC.

The CDR3 spells CASRPVPNQPQHF. DNA of the CDR3: TGTGCCAGCAGACCGGTCCCCAATCAGCCCCAGCATTTT. The chain carries TRBV6-5 and TRBJ1-5; D ambiguous. Germline V gene data show CDR1 as MNHEY and CDR2 as SVGAGI. V was clipped by 6 bases and J by 3 bases, with 9 bases between them. This CDR3 spans 13 amino acids.

The chain carries TRBV30 and TRBJ2-7; D ambiguous. Germline V CDR1 and CDR2: GTSNPN, SVGIG (reference sequence). The CDR3 is 13 residues long. Trimming shortened V by 1 base and J by 10 bases, and 17 bases separated the two germline ends. The CDR3 sequence is CAWSGSLQGIQYF. In nucleotides, the CDR3 is TGTGCCTGGAGTGGAAGTCTTCAAGGAATACAGTACTTC.

V usage is TRBV29-1 and J usage is TRBJ1-1, with a weak D call TRBD1 (6 bases). Trimming removed 6 bases at V and 6 bases at J, with 14 bases between. The CDR3 has 12 residues. Per the germline V gene, CDR1 is SQVTM and CDR2 is ANQGSEA. CDR3 sequence (DNA): TGCAGCGTCGCCGGCAGGGGAGCTGAAGCTTTCTTT. Encoded protein: CSVAGRGAEAFF.

The J gene is TRBJ1-5, the V gene TRBV7-9; D unresolved. The CDR3 loop spans 12 amino acids. Trimming cost V 1 base and J 5 bases, with 3 bases left between them. CDR1 is SEHNR and CDR2 is FQNEAQ in the germline V gene (reference sequence). The CDR3 DNA reads TGTGCCAGCAGCTTAGATTATCAGCCCCAGCATTTT. This translates into CASSLDYQPQHF.

The J gene is TRBJ2-3, the V gene TRBV13; tentatively, D is TRBD2 (5 bases). V was cut by 5 bases and J by 6 bases, with 9 bases left in between. The germline V gene encodes CDR1 PRHDT and CDR2 FYEKMQ (reference sequence). The CDR3 covers 12 residues. The CDR3: CASSVWEDTQYF. In DNA, the CDR3 is TGTGCCAGCAGCGTATGGGAGGATACGCAGTATTTT.

This chain connects TRBV7-8 to TRBJ1-5; the D gene is possibly TRBD1 (6 bases). The CDR3 length is 16 residues. Trimming cost V 1 base and J 3 bases, with 13 bases left between them. Germline V gene lookup returns CDR1 SGHVS and CDR2 FQNEAQ. The CDR3 loop reads CASSLERGSLNQPQHF. As DNA, the CDR3 is TGTGCCAGCAGCTTAGAGAGGGGGAGCCTCAATCAGCCCCAGCATTTT.

The genes are TRBV7-6 and TRBJ2-7; tentative D call: TRBD2 (5 bases). The V end was cut by 3 bases, the J end by 2 bases, with 8 bases between. This CDR3 is 13 amino acids long. Germline CDR1 and CDR2: SGHVS and FNYEAQ. The DNA of the CDR3 is TGTGCCAGCAGCTTCGCCGGGACCTACGAGCAGTACTTC. This encodes CASSFAGTYEQYF.

The table lists this clone with a count of one. The rearrangement links TRBV30 to TRBJ2-7; D might be TRBD1 (5 bases). Germline V CDR1 and CDR2: GTSNPN, SVGIG (reference sequence). The CDR3 totals 13 residues. Trimming took off 2 bases at V and 4 bases at J, with 12 bases between the two ends. CDR3 coding DNA: TGTGCCTGGAGTCCCAGGGCCTTTTACGAGCAGTACTTC. This codes for CAWSPRAFYEQYF.

The chain uses TRBV25-1 and TRBJ1-2; D possibly corresponds to TRBD1 (5 bases). This CDR3 contains 13 residues. CDR1 is MGHDK, CDR2 SYGVNS, per germline. The germline V and J ends were trimmed by 0 bases and 7 bases, with 9 bases remaining between them. The CDR3: CASSEYPTGGYTF. The CDR3 DNA is TGTGCCAGCAGTGAATATCCAACAGGTGGCTACACCTTC.

The chain couples TRBV7-8 to TRBJ2-1, with D perhaps assigned TRBD1 or TRBD2 (7 bases each). The CDR3 length is 15 residues. Trimming cost V 6 bases and J 6 bases, with 18 bases left between them. Germline lookup yields CDR1 SGHVS and CDR2 FQNEAQ. Written as DNA, the CDR3 is TGTGCCAGCAGTCAGCAGGGGGGGACGTTCAATGAGCAGTTCTTC. Its translation is CASSQQGGTFNEQFF.

The chain employs TRBV25-1 and TRBJ2-6; D gene ambiguous. Germline CDR1 is MGHDK and CDR2 is SYGVNS. The CDR3 covers 16 residues. Trimming shortened V by 7 bases and J by 0 bases, and 13 bases separated the two germline ends. CDR3 sequence: CASIGLTSSGANVLTF. DNA of the CDR3: TGTGCCAGCATCGGTCTCACTTCCTCTGGGGCCAACGTCCTGACTTTC.

The chain joins TRBV7-7 to TRBJ2-3; 12 bases map to TRBD2. CDR1 and CDR2 from the germline V gene are SSHAT and FNYEAQ (reference sequence). The J segment lost 6 bases and the V segment lost 3 bases, leaving 22 bases of the junction unmatched. This CDR3 has 21 amino acids. The chain's CDR3 is CASSFRLAGDQRRPLGDTQYF. The CDR3 region has the DNA TGTGCCAGCAGCTTTCGACTAGCGGGGGATCAGAGGAGGCCGCTAGGGGATACGCAGTATTTT.

The rearrangement links TRBV25-1 to TRBJ2-7; D is uncertain. V lost 1 base to trimming and J lost 0 bases, with 16 bases between them. CDR1 is MGHDK and CDR2 is SYGVNS in the germline V gene. This CDR3 region has 17 residues. The CDR3 protein is CASSELDSSIPSYEQYF. The CDR3 coding sequence is TGTGCCAGCAGTGAATTGGATTCTTCCATCCCCTCCTACGAGCAGTACTTC.

The sample holds a few counts of this clone. The chain has TRBV5-1 and TRBJ1-4, with a weak D call TRBD1 (5 bases). The V and J ends lost 0 bases and 7 bases respectively, with 10 bases between them. Looked up from germline, CDR1 is SGHRS and CDR2 is YFSETQ. CDR3 size: 14 residues. The CDR3 region is CASSLAGQVEKLFF. CDR3 bases: TGCGCCAGCAGCTTGGCAGGGCAAGTTGAAAAACTGTTTTTT.

The J gene is TRBJ2-5, the V gene TRBV5-1; D remains unclear. Germline V CDR1 and CDR2: SGHRS, YFSETQ. V gave up 0 bases and J gave up 0 bases, with 9 bases separating them. The CDR3 covers 15 residues. DNA for the CDR3: TGCGCCAGCAGCTTGGGGTCGATCTACCAAGAGACCCAGTACTTC. Protein product: CASSLGSIYQETQYF.

The chain uses TRBV20-1 and TRBJ2-5; D is unclear. CDR3 length equals 10 residues. Germline V gene sequence: CDR1 DFQATT, CDR2 SNEGSKA (reference sequence). V was clipped by 6 bases and J by 5 bases, with 7 bases between them. For the CDR3, the DNA is TGCAGTGCAGCTAGGGAGACCCAGTACTTC. Translating it yields CSAARETQYF.

This clone has a single count. V is TRBV27 and J is TRBJ2-3; D not certain. The germline V and J ends were trimmed by 3 bases and 6 bases, with 7 bases remaining between them. This CDR3 has 12 amino acids. Germline CDR1 reads MNHEY; CDR2 reads SMNVEV (reference sequence). The CDR3 region has the DNA TGTGCCAGCAGTTTTGTGCGGGATACGCAGTATTTT. This encodes CASSFVRDTQYF.

The chain combines TRBV14 with TRBJ2-1; D gene unclear. V shed 4 bases and J shed 0 bases, with 4 bases lying between them. Per germline, CDR1 SGHDN and CDR2 FVKESK. The CDR3 contains 13 residues. CDR3 nucleotides: TGTGCCAGCAGCCGCACCTCCTACAATGAGCAGTTCTTC. It specifies CASSRTSYNEQFF. Combining the CDR3 with reference TRBV14 and TRBJ2-1 gives the whole variable domain EAGVTQFPSHSVIEKGQTVTLRCDPISGHDNLYWYRRVMGKEIKFLLHFVKESKQDESGMPNNRFLAERTGGTYSTLKVQPAELEDSGVYFCASSRTSYNEQFFGPGTRLTVL.

The CDR3 region has the DNA TGCGCCAGCAGCCGGGACAGGGGCACCTACAATGAGCAGTTCTTC. Amino acid sequence: CASSRDRGTYNEQFF. This rearrangement joins TRBV5-1 to TRBJ2-1; TRBD1 matches at 10 bases. CDR3 length: 15 amino acids. Germline V gene sequence: CDR1 SGHRS, CDR2 YFSETQ. The V gene end was trimmed by 4 bases and the J gene end by 2 bases; junction bases not matched to a gene: 3.

This clone was detected only once. This chain uses TRBV29-1 with TRBJ2-2, with D tentatively TRBD2 (6 bases). The CDR3 covers 14 residues. Germline CDR1 and CDR2: SQVTM and ANQGSEA. The V gene lost 4 bases and the J gene lost 3 bases, with 12 bases spanning the gap. CDR3 protein: CSVGAGLDTGELFF. CDR3 coding DNA: TGCAGCGTTGGGGCGGGATTAGACACCGGGGAGCTGTTTTTT.